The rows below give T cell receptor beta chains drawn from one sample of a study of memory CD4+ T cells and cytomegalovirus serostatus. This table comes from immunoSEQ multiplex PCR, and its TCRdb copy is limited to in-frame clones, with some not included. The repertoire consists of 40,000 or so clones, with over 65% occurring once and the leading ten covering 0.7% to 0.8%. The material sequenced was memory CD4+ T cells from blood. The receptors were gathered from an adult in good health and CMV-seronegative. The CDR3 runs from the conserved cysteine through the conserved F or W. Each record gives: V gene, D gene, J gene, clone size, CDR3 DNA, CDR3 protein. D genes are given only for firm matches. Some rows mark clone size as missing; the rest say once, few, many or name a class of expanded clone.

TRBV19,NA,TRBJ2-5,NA,TGTGCCAGTAAATCGGGGCCAGAGACCCAGTACTTC,CASKSGPETQYF
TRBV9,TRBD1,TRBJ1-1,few,TGTGCCAGCAGCGTACCCGGACAGGGGCTCACTGAAGCTTTCTTT,CASSVPGQGLTEAFF
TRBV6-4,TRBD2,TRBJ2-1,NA,TGTGCCAGCAGTGTGGTAGCGGGGAGCTACAATGAGCAGTTCTTC,CASSVVAGSYNEQFF
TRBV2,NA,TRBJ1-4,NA,TGTGCCAGCATCGAGGGCCCGGGTAAAGGTGAAAAACTGTTTTTT,CASIEGPGKGEKLFF
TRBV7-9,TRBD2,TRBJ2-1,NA,TGTGCCAGCAGCCCCCGACTAGCGGGGCGTTACAATGAGCAGTTCTTC,CASSPRLAGRYNEQFF
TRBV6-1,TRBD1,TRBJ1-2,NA,TGTGCCAGCAGCGTTACAGGGGACTATGGCTACACCTTC,CASSVTGDYGYTF
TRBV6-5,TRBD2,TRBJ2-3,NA,TGTGCCAGCAGCCGAGCGGGGGGGCCTAAGTATACGCAGTATTTT,CASSRAGGPKYTQYF
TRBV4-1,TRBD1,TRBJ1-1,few,TGCGCCAGCAGCCAACTTTTCAGGGGGCAGAACACTGAAGCTTTCTTT,CASSQLFRGQNTEAFF
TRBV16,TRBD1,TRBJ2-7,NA,TGTGCCAGCAGCCAAAGTGAGAGGACAGGGTCCTACGAGCAGTACTTC,CASSQSERTGSYEQYF
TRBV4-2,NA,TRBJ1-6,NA,TGTGCCAGCGCCTTAGGGAGCTCCTATAATTCACCCCTCCACTTT,CASALGSSYNSPLHF
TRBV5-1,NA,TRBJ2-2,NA,TGCGCCAGCAGCTTGAGTCTAGCTTCGAACACCGGGGAGCTGTTTTTT,CASSLSLASNTGELFF
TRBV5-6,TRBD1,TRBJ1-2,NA,TGTGCCAGCAGCTTGATCGGGACAGGGAACTATGGCTACACCTTC,CASSLIGTGNYGYTF
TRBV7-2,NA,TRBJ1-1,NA,TGTGCCAGCAGCTACGTGGGAGGGGCTGAAGCTTTCTTT,CASSYVGGAEAFF